The 26 T cell receptor beta chains presented below share a single source sample, sequenced in a study of technical replicates of blood from a handful of donors. Sequencing was performed with immunoSEQ multiplex PCR; in TCRdb, only in-frame clones are kept and a portion is missing. The sample lists 80,000 to 95,000 clones, 95% to 97% occurring once. The material sequenced was T cells isolated from PBMCs. The origin of the receptors is a human donor in good health.

CDR3 sequence (DNA): TGTGCCAGCAGTGAACGTTTAACGGCAGGGTGGGAGCAGTACTTC. It yields the protein CASSERLTAGWEQYF. The V gene is TRBV2, the J gene TRBJ2-7; the D gene is possibly TRBD1 (5 bases). Trimming shortened V by 2 bases and J by 7 bases, and 18 bases separated the two germline ends. Germline V gene lookup returns CDR1 SNHLY and CDR2 FYNNEI. This CDR3 is 15 amino acids long.

This chain uses TRBV25-1 with TRBJ1-2; weak D call: TRBD1 (6 bases). Per the germline V gene, CDR1 is MGHDK and CDR2 is SYGVNS. The CDR3 consists of 14 residues. V lost 2 bases and J lost 8, with 15 bases in between. CDR3 residues: CASSEGGTGYGYTF. CDR3 nucleotides: TGTGCCAGCAGTGAAGGGGGCACAGGCTACGGCTACACCTTC.

The chain recombines TRBV9 with TRBJ2-3; possible D gene TRBD2, 6 bases. Between the trimmed V and J ends, which lost 0 bases and 2 bases, there was a span of 10 bases. The CDR3 is 15 residues long. Looked up from germline, CDR1 is SGDLS and CDR2 is YYNGEE. CDR3 coding DNA: TGTGCCAGCAGCGTAGGGACTACCAACACAGATACGCAGTATTTT. This translates into CASSVGTTNTDTQYF.

The J gene is TRBJ2-1, the V gene TRBV11-3; 13 positions agree with TRBD2. CDR3 size: 17 residues. V shed 3 bases and J 7 bases; nucleotides not matched to a gene: 9. The germline V gene encodes CDR1 SGHNT and CDR2 YENEEA. Here the CDR3 reads CASSFAFGTSGTNEQFF. The CDR3, as DNA: TGTGCCAGCAGCTTCGCCTTTGGGACTAGCGGGACTAATGAGCAGTTCTTC.

This clone was seen just once. The rearrangement links TRBV7-9 to TRBJ1-2; D gene uncertain. This CDR3 has 13 amino acids. Germline CDR1 SEHNR, CDR2 FQNEAQ (reference sequence). V lost 2 bases and J lost 5, with 9 bases in between. The CDR3 nucleotides read TGTGCCAGCAGCTTAAACAGTGTTTATGGCTACACCTTC. Translating gives CASSLNSVYGYTF.

J is TRBJ1-4 and V is TRBV19, with a possible D match to TRBD1 (6 bases). Germline CDR1 and CDR2: LNHDA and SQIVND (reference sequence). V was trimmed by 5 bases and J by 8 bases, leaving 18 bases between them. This CDR3 has 15 residues. In DNA, the CDR3 is TGTGCCAGTAGTGGATTACAGGGAATAAGGGAAAAACTGTTTTTT. Amino acid sequence: CASSGLQGIREKLFF.

The chain joins TRBV28 to TRBJ1-2, with D possibly matching TRBD1 (5 bases). The germline gives CDR1 MDHEN, CDR2 SYDVKM. This CDR3 contains 14 residues. Trimming pared 3 bases from V and 8 bases from J, leaving 16 bases between. For the CDR3, the DNA is TGTGCCAGCAGTTTCACAGTTGCAGGGCAAGGCTACACCTTC. It is translated as CASSFTVAGQGYTF.

The chain combines TRBV2 with TRBJ1-4; weak D call: TRBD1 (5 bases). CDR1 and CDR2 (germline): SNHLY, FYNNEI. The CDR3 spans 14 residues. Trimming took 7 bases from V and 4 from J, leaving 13 bases between them. The CDR3 loop is CASTLTAINEKLFF. The CDR3 DNA is TGTGCCAGCACCCTGACAGCTATTAATGAAAAACTGTTTTTT.

Only one count was recorded for this clone. V usage is TRBV6-5 and J usage is TRBJ2-1; 7 bases are shared with TRBD2. The CDR3 consists of 15 residues. Germline values: CDR1 MNHEY, CDR2 SVGAGI. The V and J ends lost 2 bases and 6 bases, in that order; junction bases with no gene match: 7. CDR3: CASSYTGEGLNEQFF. CDR3 DNA sequence: TGTGCCAGCAGTTACACGGGGGAGGGCCTCAATGAGCAGTTCTTC.

This chain uses TRBV4-2 with TRBJ1-3; D is ambiguous. The CDR3 totals 14 residues. The germline gives CDR1 LGHNA, CDR2 YNFKEQ. The ends were cut back, 4 bases at V and 3 bases at J, with 10 bases in the middle. CDR3 DNA sequence: TGTGCCAGCAGCCTGTGGAGTGATGGAAACACCATATATTTT. Protein product: CASSLWSDGNTIYF.

The chain has TRBV12-2 and TRBJ2-5; the table assigns TRBD2, which was not confirmed against the DNA. TRBV12-2 is annotated as a pseudogene. CDR3 length: 14 amino acids. The CDR3 DNA reads TGTGCAAGTCGCAAAGGACTTGTCTGGGAGACCCAGTACTTC. It codes for CASRKGLVWETQYF.

The genes are TRBV29-1 and TRBJ2-5; D possibly corresponds to TRBD2 (6 bases). CDR1 SQVTM and CDR2 ANQGSEA come from the germline V gene. V lost 1 base, J lost 3 bases, and 6 bases lay in between. The CDR3 extends over 12 amino acids. CDR3 nucleotide sequence: TGCAGCGTTGAAGGGGGGGAAGAGACCCAGTACTTC. It yields the protein CSVEGGEETQYF.

The CDR3 here is CASSTGPWVTGELFF. In nucleotides, the CDR3 is TGTGCCAGTAGTACGGGTCCCTGGGTCACCGGGGAGCTGTTTTTT. The J gene is TRBJ2-2, the V gene TRBV19, with unresolved D. The CDR3 length is 15 residues. Germline CDR1 is LNHDA and CDR2 is SQIVND (reference sequence). Trimming removed 4 bases at V and 4 bases at J, with 13 bases between.

This clone has a single count. The V call is TRBV25-1, the J call TRBJ2-1; D may be TRBD2 (5 bases). The CDR3 sequence is 11 residues long. Looked up from germline, CDR1 is MGHDK and CDR2 is SYGVNS. The V gene lost 8 bases and the J gene lost 9 bases, with 11 bases spanning the gap. The CDR3 region is CASGRVGEQFF. The CDR3, as DNA: TGTGCCAGCGGGAGAGTAGGTGAGCAGTTCTTC. The whole variable domain, remainder taken from reference TRBV25-1 and TRBJ2-1, is EADIYQTPRYLVIGTGKKITLECSQTMGHDKMYWYQQDPGMELHLIHYSYGVNSTEKGDLSSESTVSRIRTEHFPLTLESARPSHTSQYLCASGRVGEQFFGPGTRLTVL.

The CDR3 protein is CASRQTGGYYEQYF. The DNA of the CDR3 is TGTGCCAGCAGGCAGACAGGAGGATACTACGAGCAGTACTTC. The chain employs TRBV11-2 and TRBJ2-7; the D gene is possibly TRBD1 (6 bases). This CDR3 has 14 amino acids. The V and J ends lost 6 bases and 3 bases respectively, with 15 bases between them. The germline V gene encodes CDR1 SGHAT and CDR2 FQNNGV.

This clone was counted only a few times. The chain employs TRBV19 and TRBJ2-2, with TRBD1 matching 7 bases. V lost 3 bases to trimming and J lost 4 bases; unmatched junction nucleotides: 5. The CDR3 totals 15 residues. Looked up from germline, CDR1 is LNHDA and CDR2 is SQIVND (reference sequence). The CDR3 sequence: CASSMNDRATGELFF. In nucleotides, the CDR3 is TGTGCCAGTAGTATGAACGACAGGGCCACCGGGGAGCTGTTTTTT.

This sequence joins TRBV19 and TRBJ2-1; D is ambiguous. V gave up 0 bases and J gave up 7 bases, with 16 bases separating them. The CDR3 consists of 16 residues. In germline, CDR1 is LNHDA, CDR2 SQIVND (reference sequence). CDR3: CASSIENSPLRNEQFF. The CDR3 DNA sequence: TGTGCCAGTAGTATAGAGAATAGCCCGTTGAGAAATGAGCAGTTCTTC. The full variable domain, its missing parts supplied by reference TRBV19 and TRBJ2-1, is DGGITQSPKYLFRKEGQNVTLSCEQNLNHDAMYWYRQDPGQGLRLIYYSQIVNDFQKGDIAEGYSVSREKKESFPLTVTSAQKNPTAFYLCASSIENSPLRNEQFFGPGTRLTVL.

The rearrangement links TRBV5-1 to TRBJ2-7; D is ambiguous. Per germline, CDR1 SGHRS and CDR2 YFSETQ. Trimming took 0 bases from V and 0 from J, leaving 7 bases between them. This CDR3 region has 14 residues. The CDR3 region is CASSLASSSYEQYF. As DNA, the CDR3 is TGCGCCAGCAGCTTGGCATCGAGCTCCTACGAGCAGTACTTC.

The V call is TRBV10-1, the J call TRBJ2-5; 7 bases map to TRBD2. CDR3 length: 14 amino acids. Per germline, CDR1 WNHNN and CDR2 SYGVQD (reference sequence). After removal of 4 bases from V and 4 bases from J, the junction contained 6 bases not matched to a gene. The CDR3 region has the DNA TGCGCCAGCAGTGGGGGGGGAATGGGAGAGACCCAGTACTTC. Amino acid sequence: CASSGGGMGETQYF.

The V gene is TRBV4-1, the J gene TRBJ2-1; the match to TRBD2 covers 8 bases. Germline assignment: CDR1 MGHRA and CDR2 YSYEKL. The CDR3 loop spans 15 amino acids. The V segment lost 1 base and the J segment 6 bases; nucleotides outside the gene matches: 5. The CDR3 is CASSQGPSGLNEQFF. CDR3 in DNA: TGCGCCAGCAGCCAAGGGCCTAGCGGGCTCAATGAGCAGTTCTTC.

The V call is TRBV5-4, the J call TRBJ2-1, with D maybe TRBD1 (5 bases). Germline assignment: CDR1 SGHNT and CDR2 YYREEE (reference sequence). This CDR3 contains 15 residues. The V gene lost 0 bases and the J gene lost 0 bases, with 7 bases spanning the gap. The CDR3 sequence is CASSLAGPSYNEQFF. Here the CDR3 DNA reads TGTGCCAGCAGCTTGGCAGGGCCCTCCTACAATGAGCAGTTCTTC.

The chain combines TRBV4-3 with TRBJ2-7; TRBD2 agrees at 9 bases. V gave up 3 bases and J gave up 0 bases; unmatched junction bases: 3. From germline, CDR1 is LGHNA and CDR2 YSLEER. The CDR3 has 15 residues. This CDR3 reads CASSHIAGASYEQYF. DNA of the CDR3: TGCGCCAGCAGCCATATAGCGGGGGCCTCCTACGAGCAGTACTTC.

This chain joins TRBV6-1 and TRBJ2-5, with a tentative D call TRBD1 (6 bases). V was pared by 6 bases and J by 5 bases, with 13 bases between. The germline CDR1 and CDR2 sequences are MNHNS and SASEGT. This CDR3 is 13 amino acids long. CDR3 amino acids: CASRAQGRETQYF. In nucleotides, the CDR3 is TGTGCCAGCAGGGCACAGGGAAGGGAGACCCAGTACTTC.

This clone turned up a few times. The chain joins TRBV9 to TRBJ2-3, with a weak D call TRBD1 (5 bases). Germline V gene data show CDR1 as SGDLS and CDR2 as YYNGEE. V lost 0 bases and J lost 4, with 15 bases in between. The CDR3 contains 16 residues. The CDR3 here is CASSVGPRQGADTQYF. CDR3 DNA: TGTGCCAGCAGCGTAGGCCCCCGGCAGGGTGCAGATACGCAGTATTTT.

The genes are TRBV5-4 and TRBJ2-3; 7 bases are a match to TRBD1. Germline CDR1 SGHNT, CDR2 YYREEE (reference sequence). The CDR3 is made up of 15 amino acids. The V segment lost 2 bases and the J segment 2 bases; nucleotides outside the gene matches: 5. The CDR3 protein is CASSFPGQTTDTQYF. The CDR3 DNA sequence: TGTGCCAGCAGCTTTCCGGGACAGACCACAGATACGCAGTATTTT.

In regard to this clone: The junction departs from germline at one end; a sequencing error may be responsible. V is TRBV11-2 and J is TRBJ2-1; D is possibly TRBD2 (5 bases). Germline lookup yields CDR1 SGHAT and CDR2 FQNNGV. CDR3 size: 12 residues. CDR3 in amino acids: CASSPTGFRHVF. The DNA for the CDR3 is TGTGCCAGCAGCCCCACGGGGTTCCGACACGTCTTC.